This entry is about one TCR beta chain. At one boundary the junction diverges from the germline segment, which might be a read error. Libraries were prepared by immunoSEQ multiplex PCR; TCRdb keeps only in-frame clonotypes and omits some of them. Of roughly 130,000 clones in the sample, 93% were seen once. Per germline, CDR1 SGDLS and CDR2 YYNGEE. The CDR3 has 16 amino acids. This record comes from a study of control samples from healthy donors and cancer patients. The clonotype comes from a man aged 45-65 years with head and neck cancer. The source material was PBMCs. This chain uses TRBV9 with TRBJ2-1, with D perhaps given as TRBD1 or TRBD2 (5 bases each). CDR3: CASSIDGTDIWDEQLF. The CDR3 nucleotides are TGTGCCAGCAGCATAGATGGGACCGATATTTGGGATGAGCAGCTCTTC.